This entry is about one TCR beta chain. Antigen unknown. The sample belongs to a study of Ad26.COV2.S vaccination and SARS-CoV-2 variants. At the level of the study: Each vaccinee took Ad26.COV2.S intramuscularly, once or twice 56 days apart. The study, taken as a whole, reports: Assessments of TCR breadth and depth may have underestimated the total T cell responses.

Treatment reported: some 20 received Ad26.COV2.S at low or high dose, single or two shots; 5 received placebo; per-sample allocation not given. It was on day 63 after the first vaccine or placebo injection that samples were taken. The data were produced by immunoSEQ multiplex PCR, yet TCRdb's version contains in-frame clones alone and is incomplete. The sample carries about 370,000 clones, roughly nine tenths recorded once. Germline assignment: CDR1 LNHNV and CDR2 YYDKDF (reference sequence). The CDR3 runs to 15 residues. The V and J ends lost 4 bases and 1 base respectively, with 12 bases between them.

The genes are TRBV15 and TRBJ2-3; the D gene could be TRBD1 or TRBD2 (5 bases each). The TCR comes from a person aged 18 to 65 who received the Ad26.COV2.S COVID-19 vaccine or a placebo. Sequencing was performed on peripheral blood, taken in a trial of Ad26.COV2.S vaccine versus placebo. CDR3 residues: CATSKRGPGTDTQYF. Here the CDR3 DNA reads TGTGCCACCAGCAAGAGGGGTCCAGGCACAGATACGCAGTATTTT.